This T cell receptor beta chain was sequenced for a study of T cells in localized non-small cell lung cancer. Findings and limits, study-wide: Without multi-region sequencing, intratumor heterogeneity could not be excluded. Adjacent lung was found to contain a median roughly 58 of the top 100 tumor clones. With higher T cell density in blood came longer overall survival. Clonality of T cells reached its maximum in uninvolved adjacent lung, surpassing tumor.

CDR1 SGHNT and CDR2 YENEEA come from the germline V gene. This CDR3 has 14 amino acids. The junction had 11 bases not matched to a gene; V was cut back by 5 bases and J by 8 bases. Only in-frame clones appear in the TCRdb table, and some are missing; sequencing was by immunoSEQ multiplex PCR. The sample holds a few thousand clones, around 27% seen once. By share, this clone counts as medium-sized. No antigen is known for it. Sequencing used lung tumor tissue, obtained before any cancer treatment. This clonotype was sampled from a female donor older than 55 with stage I lung adenocarcinoma. The gene calls are TRBV11-3 and TRBJ1-2; 7 nucleotides line up with TRBD1. CDR3 DNA sequence: TGTGCCAGCAGCCATAACGACAGGGTGTGGGGCTACACCTTC. Its translation: CASSHNDRVWGYTF.